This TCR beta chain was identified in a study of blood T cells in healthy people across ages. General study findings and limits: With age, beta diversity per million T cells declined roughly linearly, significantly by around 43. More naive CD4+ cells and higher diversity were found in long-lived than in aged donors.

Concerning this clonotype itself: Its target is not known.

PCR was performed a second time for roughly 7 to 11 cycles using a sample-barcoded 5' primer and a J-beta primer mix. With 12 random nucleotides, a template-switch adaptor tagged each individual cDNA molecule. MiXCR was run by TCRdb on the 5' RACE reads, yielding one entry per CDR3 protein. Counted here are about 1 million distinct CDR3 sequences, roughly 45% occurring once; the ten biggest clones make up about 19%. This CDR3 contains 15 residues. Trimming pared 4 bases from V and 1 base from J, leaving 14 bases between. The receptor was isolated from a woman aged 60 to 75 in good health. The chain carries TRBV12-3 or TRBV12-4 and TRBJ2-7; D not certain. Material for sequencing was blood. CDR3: CASSSYGVGSYEQYF. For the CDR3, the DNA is TGTGCCAGCAGTTCATACGGAGTAGGGTCCTACGAGCAGTACTTC.